This entry describes one TCR beta chain. Antigen: not known. This may be a read error, as it is one base from a much larger clone. These data are taken from a study of molecular identifiers for immune sequencing clone quantification. General study findings and limits: Clones above 20 RNA copies held over 97% of effector molecules, under 1% in naive cells.

TCRdb ran MiXCR on the PCR reads and lists one entry per CDR3 protein. The profile covers just over 95,000 distinct CDR3 sequences, with roughly 24% appearing a single time and 0.94% taken by the ten largest. The germline V gene has CDR1 SGHRS and CDR2 YFSETQ. The CDR3 contains 17 residues. The sequence came from a human donor in good health. Some libraries in this study had Jurkat cell RNA spiked in. The chain recombines TRBV5-1 with TRBJ1-1; TRBD1 matches 9 bases. Sequencing was performed on naive CD8+ T cells from blood, with Jurkat cell RNA spiked in. Indicated subset: FACS-sorted CD8+CD4-CCR7+CD45RA+ naive T cells. CDR3 sequence reads: CASSLIGTGRDATKAFF. The CDR3, as DNA: TGCGCCAGCAGCTTGATTGGGACAGGGAGGGATGCCACTAAAGCTTTCTTT.